The entry below gives a single T cell receptor (beta chain) sequence along with its context. The data belong to a study of blood T cell repertoires in COVID-19. The overall study: COVID-19 samples collected from the United States, Italy and Spain covered acute and convalescent phases.

Original handling: Nucleated cell number was recorded as an estimate derived from reference gene primer amplification. The data were produced by immunoSEQ multiplex PCR, yet TCRdb's version contains in-frame clones alone and is incomplete. D and trimming come from the DNA, and the V and J calls and clone size come from that table. Seen here are 150,000 to 160,000 clones, about 80% observed once, and the top ten hold around 32%. The V segment lost 2 bases and the J segment 2 bases; nucleotides outside the gene matches: 6. CDR1 and CDR2 from the germline V gene are SGHTA and FQGTGA. The length of the CDR3 is 16 residues.

The receptor was derived from a woman aged 55-69 years with acute or convalescent COVID-19. The chain links TRBV7-3 to TRBJ2-5; 9 nucleotides line up with TRBD2. The sample taken for sequencing was peripheral blood. This CDR3 reads CASSLGALAGQETQYF. The CDR3 DNA reads TGTGCCAGCAGCTTAGGCGCTCTAGCGGGGCAAGAGACCCAGTACTTC.